This record concerns one TCR beta chain sequence. What antigen it recognizes has not been identified. No quality values exist for individual bases; no much larger clone is one base distant. The data stem from a study of tumor and adjacent non-tumor tissue in lung cancer listed by TCRdb under 2018. Context from the whole study: Patients with adenocarcinoma (approximately 11), squamous cell carcinoma (2) and small cell lung cancer (1) were included in the cohort. Among the roughly 15 patients, ages ranged from roughly 30 to 76 years, some ten were men and 5 were women, and disease was TNM stage I to III. In total, sequencing yielded some 130 million productive TCRbeta reads, which works out to an average of about 4.2 million reads per sample. The study compared bulk TCRbeta repertoires between lung tumor tissue and matched distant non-tumor lung tissue from over twelve lung cancer patients. TCRbeta CDR3 sequencing was performed on a few dozen paired specimens, with one tumor sample and one normal lung sample collected per patient.

In the germline V gene (reference sequence), CDR1 corresponds to SEHNR and CDR2 to FQNEAQ. The trim is 2 bases for V and 6 bases for J, with a gap of 11 bases between the germline ends. Its CDR3 holds 14 amino acids, cysteine through phenylalanine. The entry retains the CDR3 DNA only, 42 bases that are in frame from base 1. RNA was extracted from bulk unsorted tissue and checked for quality with a NanoDrop ND-1000 and an Agilent 2100. The donors were newly diagnosed lung cancer patients admitted for thoracic surgery in China from August to November 2014 who had not received prior chemotherapy. The study excluded patients who had received radiotherapy or chemotherapy before or who had another cancer at the same time. Surgical tissue pieces of roughly 1-2.2 cm3 were preserved in RNAlater solution and were kept at -80 degrees C until use. Overall study results and their limits: A significantly larger cumulative share of the repertoire was made up by the top 100 clones in normal lung than in tumor tissue. TCR diversity was significantly higher in younger patients, and higher tumor TCR diversity was associated with shorter overall and disease-free survival. Only roughly 15 patients were in the cohort, and the authors stated that larger samples and more detailed clinical data are needed. Tumor tissue showed significantly greater TCR diversity (inverse Simpson) than normal lung tissue (roughly 430 vs 170, P = 0.0075, Mann-Whitney U test). The methods do not name the sequencing platform or mention unique molecular identifiers. Because peripheral blood was not sequenced, the blood TCRbeta repertoires of the lung cancer patients in the study went unexamined.

Libraries were prepared through multiplex PCR. TCRdb lists the instrument as Illumina HiSeq 2500. TCRbeta libraries were constructed through three rounds of nested PCR with primers (Table S4) according to protocols modified from ARM-PCR. Before sequencing, PCR products in the 200-500 bp range were cut out of the gel and cleaned up using the QIAquick gel extraction kit. Regarding the original processing steps: Reads were cleaned with Trimmomatic, merged with FLASH into complete CDR3 sequences, and assigned to V(D)J germline segments with MiTCR. Clonal diversity was computed as the inverse Simpson's index with VDJtools. In-frame sequences lacking a premature stop codon were counted as productive reads. TCRdb reprocessed the public reads (quality trimming at Q25 with fastp, clone calling with MiXCR) and kept in-frame beta chains. Merged by CDR3 protein, the rows form single entries marked with the most common genes and DNA. It is TCRdb's table, rather than the study itself, that gives the V and J calls and clone size. This sample holds 200,000 or so distinct CDR3 sequences; 71% were observed only once. The ten largest clones add up to under 30% of the sample.

The clonotype was recovered from a man aged 55 to 70 with non-small cell lung cancer. Sequencing was done on a sample of lung tumor tissue. The rearrangement combines TRBV7-9 with TRBJ1-5, with the D gene not confidently named. The nucleotide sequence reads TGTGCCAGCAGCTTATCTGGGAGCGTTCAGCCCCAGCATTTT. This translates into CASSLSGSVQPQHF.